The 18 T cell receptor beta chains below all came from one sample that was sequenced in a study of patients and donors after allogeneic stem cell transplantation. MiXCR, applied by TCRdb to the RT-PCR reads, yields one record per CDR3 protein. The repertoire holds roughly 26,000 distinct CDR3 sequences, with about 8% as singletons. Sequenced: blood, either unsorted or a sorted T cell fraction (not recorded which). These receptors all come from a human donor who was either an allogeneic HSCT recipient or a stem cell or donor lymphocyte infusion donor (not recorded which). It is not recorded whose cells these are; they may come from a transplant donor.

V and J are TRBV5-1 and TRBJ2-2; D is tentatively TRBD1 or TRBD2 (6 bases each). The CDR3 consists of 17 residues. From germline, CDR1 is SGHRS and CDR2 YFSETQ. Trimming shortened V by 4 bases and J by 5 bases, and 21 bases separated the two germline ends. This chain's CDR3 is CASSKKVGGGLTGELFF. The DNA of the CDR3 is TGCGCCAGCAGCAAGAAGGTAGGAGGGGGACTTACCGGGGAGCTGTTTTTT.

This clonotype was observed at least ten times. The V call is TRBV9, the J call TRBJ2-5; TRBD2 matches at 10 bases. This CDR3 spans 18 amino acids. From germline, CDR1 is SGDLS and CDR2 YYNGEE. J gave up 5 bases and V 3 bases, and 16 bases lay outside the gene matches. The CDR3 protein is CASSAGYLIAGGVETQYF. The CDR3 DNA is TGTGCCAGCAGCGCGGGATACCTTATAGCGGGGGGAGTGGAGACCCAGTACTTC.

This clonotype was seen more than once but under ten times. The CDR3 nucleotides read TGTGCCAGCAGCTTGACCGGGCCGAGGGACTATGGCTACACCTTC. The encoded protein is CASSLTGPRDYGYTF. The chain joins TRBV7-9 to TRBJ1-2; D uncertain. Germline V CDR1 and CDR2: SEHNR, FQNEAQ (reference sequence). V was pared by 3 bases and J by 3 bases, with 14 bases between. The CDR3 totals 15 residues.

This clonotype was counted at least ten times. The chain joins TRBV19 to TRBJ1-1; D not resolved. Germline-derived CDR1 and CDR2 are LNHDA and SQIVND (reference sequence). This CDR3 region has 12 residues. Trimming shortened V by 6 bases and J by 9 bases, and 14 bases separated the two germline ends. The CDR3 here is CASRSEGSKAFF. Here the CDR3 DNA reads TGTGCCAGTAGGTCAGAAGGTTCAAAAGCTTTCTTT.

The table lists this clonotype with a few counts. The V call is TRBV2, the J call TRBJ2-7; no clear D gene. Trimming pared 6 bases from V and 3 bases from J, leaving 9 bases between. This CDR3 is 12 amino acids long. The germline CDR1 and CDR2 sequences are SNHLY and FYNNEI. CDR3 sequence reads: CASRGAIYEQYF. The CDR3 DNA follows: TGTGCCAGCAGAGGCGCGATCTACGAGCAGTACTTC.

This rearrangement joins TRBV11-3 to TRBJ2-5, with TRBD2 matching over 10 bases. V gave up 5 bases and J gave up 5 bases; unmatched junction bases: 11. The CDR3 is made up of 16 amino acids. In germline, CDR1 is SGHNT, CDR2 YENEEA. CDR3 bases: TGTGCCAGCAGCCCTCTAGCGGGAGCCGGGTTGGAGACCCAGTACTTC. It specifies CASSPLAGAGLETQYF.

This clonotype was counted at least ten times. The chain is built from TRBV10-3 and TRBJ2-2; D call uncertain. V gave up 3 bases and J gave up 0 bases, with 8 bases separating them. The germline CDR1 and CDR2 sequences are ENHRY and SYGVKD. The CDR3 contains 15 residues. The DNA of the CDR3 is TGTGCCATCAGTGACGTCGCAGCGAACACCGGGGAGCTGTTTTTT. It is translated as CAISDVAANTGELFF.

This clonotype was seen a handful of times. The V and J genes are TRBV2 and TRBJ2-7; 14 bases align to TRBD2. Looked up from germline, CDR1 is SNHLY and CDR2 is FYNNEI. Trimming removed 6 bases from V and 7 bases from J; junction bases left unmatched: 5. This CDR3 contains 14 residues. CDR3 nucleotides: TGTGCCAGCAGAACCGGGACTAGCGGGGGTGAGCAGTACTTC. It yields the protein CASRTGTSGGEQYF.

This clonotype has more than one count but fewer than ten. The chain joins TRBV9 to TRBJ2-2, with TRBD2 matching over 8 bases. The CDR3 contains 15 residues. The V gene's germline CDR1 is SGDLS and CDR2 YYNGEE. The V gene end was trimmed by 1 base and the J gene end by 4 bases; junction bases not matched to a gene: 3. CDR3 bases: TGTGCCAGCAGCGTAAGGACTAGCCCCACCGGGGAGCTGTTTTTT. Protein sequence: CASSVRTSPTGELFF.

This clonotype occurred many times. This sequence joins TRBV5-1 and TRBJ1-4; maybe TRBD1 (6 bases). Germline assignment: CDR1 SGHRS and CDR2 YFSETQ. This CDR3 region has 14 residues. Deletions cut 6 bases from V and 6 bases from J, with 15 bases between. CDR3 region: CASKRAGGYEKLFF. Here the CDR3 DNA reads TGCGCCAGCAAACGCGCGGGGGGCTATGAAAAACTGTTTTTT.

This clonotype was counted many times. CDR3 DNA sequence: TGTGCCAGCAGCTTAGGCCTTGGGGGCAATGAGCAGTTCTTC. This translates into CASSLGLGGNEQFF. The chain carries TRBV7-9 and TRBJ2-1; perhaps D is TRBD1 or TRBD2 (5 bases each). Germline CDR1 is SEHNR and CDR2 is FQNEAQ (reference sequence). The CDR3 totals 14 residues. Trimming stripped 1 base from V and 6 bases from J, with 10 bases between.

The chain combines TRBV7-9 with TRBJ1-1, with 9 nucleotides matching TRBD1. This CDR3 comprises 14 residues. Germline-derived CDR1 and CDR2 are SEHNR and FQNEAQ (reference sequence). Unmatched junction bases numbered 5, after V lost 4 bases and J lost 5 bases. CDR3 bases: TGTGCCAGCAGCTCCCGAGGGACAGGGACTGAAGCTTTCTTT. Its protein product is CASSSRGTGTEAFF.

In this sample, this clonotype turned up many times. The chain joins TRBV20-1 to TRBJ2-3; 12 nucleotides agree with TRBD2. V lost 3 bases, J lost 0 bases, and 4 bases stayed unmatched. The CDR3 consists of 16 residues. Germline assignment: CDR1 DFQATT and CDR2 SNEGSKA (reference sequence). This CDR3 is CSASTSGRTSTDTQYF. CDR3 sequence (DNA): TGCAGTGCTAGCACTAGCGGGAGGACTAGCACAGATACGCAGTATTTT.

This clonotype was observed at least ten times. CDR3 sequence: CASSPQGASENIQYF. CDR3 DNA sequence: TGTGCCAGCTCACCACAGGGGGCGAGCGAAAACATTCAGTACTTC. The chain recombines TRBV18 with TRBJ2-4; 7 bases align to TRBD1. The length of the CDR3 is 15 residues. J gave up 5 bases and V 1 base, and 5 bases lay outside the gene matches. Per the germline V gene, CDR1 is KGHSH and CDR2 is LQKENI.

This clonotype has at least ten counts. The genes are TRBV7-9 and TRBJ2-7, with 7 bases that match TRBD1. The CDR3 has 15 amino acids. Trimming cost V 5 bases and J 3 bases; bases outside gene matches: 10. The germline gives CDR1 SEHNR, CDR2 FQNEAQ (reference sequence). The CDR3 loop is CASSETGQSYYEQYF. The CDR3 nucleotides are TGTGCCAGCAGCGAGACAGGGCAATCGTACTACGAGCAGTACTTC. The whole variable domain, remainder taken from reference TRBV7-9 and TRBJ2-7, is DTGVSQNPRHKITKRGQNVTFRCDPISEHNRLYWYRQTLGQGPEFLTYFQNEAQLEKSRLLSDRFSAERPKGSFSTLEIQRTEQGDSAMYLCASSETGQSYYEQYFGPGTRLTVT.

V is TRBV27 and J is TRBJ2-1; 9 nucleotides align to TRBD1. Germline CDR1 and CDR2: MNHEY and SMNVEV (reference sequence). The J segment lost 10 bases and the V segment lost 4 bases, leaving 14 bases of the junction unmatched. This CDR3 comprises 16 residues. The CDR3 loop reads CASSSQGDRARAEQFF. The CDR3 DNA reads as TGTGCCAGCAGTTCCCAAGGGGACAGGGCCCGGGCCGAGCAGTTCTTC.

The sample holds a few counts of this clonotype. V and J are TRBV6-6 and TRBJ1-6; no reliable D call. Trimming cost V 2 bases and J 3 bases, with 2 bases left between them. This CDR3 region has 13 residues. The V gene's germline CDR1 is MNHNY and CDR2 SVGAGI (reference sequence). The CDR3 here is CASSYSYNSPLHF. The CDR3 DNA follows: TGTGCCAGCAGTTACAGCTATAATTCACCCCTCCACTTT.

This rearrangement joins TRBV3-1 to TRBJ2-3, with 9 bases matching TRBD2. J was trimmed by 1 base and V by 4 bases; bases with no gene match: 18. In germline, CDR1 is LGHDT, CDR2 YNNKEL (reference sequence). This CDR3 is built from 20 residues. The CDR3 bases are TGTGCCAGCAGCCGATACACGGACAGTAGCGGGGGAGGAGGCACAGATACGCAGTATTTT. It translates to CASSRYTDSSGGGGTDTQYF.